This is a list of T cell receptor beta chains from one sample in a study of blood T cell repertoires in COVID-19. Clones were sequenced by immunoSEQ multiplex PCR, and TCRdb holds only the in-frame ones, with some missing. The sample has about 180,000 clones, around 85% seen once. Source material: peripheral blood. The receptors were gathered from a man in his sixties with acute or convalescent COVID-19. Each CDR3 is given with its conserved first and last residue. A D gene is named only where the DNA matches it firmly. Only part of the rows carry a size: once, few, many, or a class if the clone is expanded.

V	J	size	D	CDR3	DNA
TRBV6-2/TRBV6-3	TRBJ1-2	NA	NA	CASSYIAGANYGYTF	TGTGCCAGCAGTTACATTGCAGGCGCTAACTATGGCTACACCTTC
TRBV3-1/TRBV3-2	TRBJ2-3	NA	NA	CASSLRDTQYF	TGTGCCAGCAGCCTGAGGGATACGCAGTATTTT
TRBV7-2	TRBJ2-7	NA	TRBD2	CASSAGLAGGRAAEQYF	TGTGCCAGCAGCGCGGGACTAGCGGGAGGGAGAGCGGCCGAGCAGTACTTC
TRBV5-6	TRBJ1-1	NA	NA	CASSLWELNTEAFF	TGTGCCAGCAGCTTGTGGGAGCTGAACACTGAAGCTTTCTTT
TRBV5-4	TRBJ2-1	NA	TRBD2	CASSLGTRGGNEQFF	TGTGCCAGCAGCTTAGGGACTAGGGGCGGGAATGAGCAGTTCTTC
TRBV28	TRBJ1-3	NA	NA	CASSLSSGNTIYF	TGTGCCAGCAGTCTCTCTTCTGGAAACACCATATATTTT
TRBV3-1/TRBV3-2	TRBJ1-3	NA	NA	CASSQHRLRSGNTIYF	TGTGCCAGCAGCCAGCACAGGCTTCGATCTGGAAACACCATATATTTT
TRBV7-3	TRBJ2-5	NA	TRBD2	CASSFSGRETQYF	TGTGCCAGCAGTTTTAGCGGGAGGGAGACCCAGTACTTC
TRBV28	TRBJ2-5	NA	TRBD1	CASSLIQGAETQYF	TGTGCCAGCAGTTTAATCCAGGGGGCAGAGACCCAGTACTTC
TRBV28	TRBJ2-7	NA	TRBD2	CASSLRGSGRIGQYF	TGTGCCAGCAGTTTGCGGGGGTCCGGACGTATCGGGCAGTACTTC
TRBV5-4	TRBJ1-2	NA	NA	CASSLSEGYGYTF	TGTGCCAGCAGCTTGTCGGAGGGCTATGGCTACACCTTC
TRBV7-2	TRBJ2-5	NA	NA	CASSPGGGGFGWTQYF	TGTGCCAGCAGCCCCGGAGGGGGGGGTTTCGGATGGACCCAGTACTTC
TRBV7-2	TRBJ1-5	NA	TRBD1	CASSPDRGDNQPQHF	TGTGCCAGCAGCCCAGACAGGGGTGACAATCAGCCCCAGCATTTT
TRBV5-1	TRBJ2-7	NA	NA	CASSLEAERASYEQYF	TGCGCCAGCAGCTTGGAGGCCGAGCGGGCCTCCTACGAGCAGTACTTC
TRBV29-1	TRBJ1-4	NA	TRBD1	CSVRDRVWEKLFF	TGCAGCGTCCGTGACAGGGTGTGGGAAAAACTGTTTTTT
TRBV6-5	TRBJ2-1	NA	NA	CASVAGFWGEQFF	TGTGCCAGCGTGGCAGGGTTTTGGGGTGAGCAGTTCTTC
TRBV30	TRBJ1-3	many	NA	CAWTRNSGNTIYF	TGTGCCTGGACCAGAAACTCTGGAAACACCATATATTTT
TRBV9	TRBJ2-7	NA	TRBD1	CASSVGTGMEQYF	TGTGCCAGCAGCGTTGGGACAGGGATGGAGCAGTACTTC
TRBV5-6	TRBJ1-2	NA	NA	CASSSRRGGYTF	TGTGCCAGCAGCTCTAGGCGGGGTGGCTACACCTTC
TRBV11-2	TRBJ2-7	NA	TRBD2	CASSLDFAGGPYEQYF	TGTGCCAGCAGCTTAGATTTTGCGGGAGGGCCGTACGAGCAGTACTTC
TRBV6-2/TRBV6-3	TRBJ2-2	NA	TRBD1	CASSYYPGQGGTGELFF	TGTGCCAGCAGTTATTACCCGGGACAGGGAGGCACCGGGGAGCTGTTTTTT
TRBV14	TRBJ2-2	few	NA	CASSQDLWNTGELFF	TGTGCCAGCAGCCAAGACCTCTGGAACACCGGGGAGCTGTTTTTT
TRBV5-5	TRBJ2-1	NA	TRBD1	CASSAALGRGHGEQFF	TGTGCCAGCAGTGCTGCTTTAGGCAGGGGGCACGGTGAGCAGTTCTTC
TRBV28	TRBJ1-5	NA	TRBD1	CASSGTGGVSNQPQHF	TGTGCCAGCAGTGGGACAGGGGGGGTTAGCAATCAGCCCCAGCATTTT
TRBV19	TRBJ2-3	NA	TRBD1	CASSLRGQGDPDTQYF	TGTGCCAGTAGCCTCCGAGGACAGGGGGACCCAGATACGCAGTATTTT
TRBV10-3	TRBJ2-2	NA	TRBD2	CAISDPGVAGGNTGELFF	TGTGCCATCAGTGACCCCGGGGTAGCGGGAGGGAACACCGGGGAGCTGTTTTTT
TRBV4-2	TRBJ1-1	once	TRBD1	CASSQAGTGDTEAFF	TGTGCCAGCAGCCAAGCTGGGACAGGGGACACTGAAGCTTTCTTT
TRBV3-1/TRBV3-2	TRBJ1-3	few	NA	CASSQDTKHIYF	TGTGCCAGCAGCCAAGATACGAAACACATATATTTT
TRBV6-1	TRBJ2-1	once	NA	CASSEARRGGQFF	TGTGCCAGCAGTGAAGCAAGGAGGGGAGGGCAGTTCTTC
TRBV4-2	TRBJ2-6	NA	NA	CASSRGTDSGANVLTF	TGTGCCAGCAGCCGCGGGACGGACTCTGGGGCCAACGTCCTGACTTTC
TRBV4-1	TRBJ1-4	few	NA	CASRHNRATNEKLFF	TGCGCCAGCAGGCACAACAGGGCAACTAATGAAAAACTGTTTTTT
TRBV27	TRBJ1-2	few	NA	CASSYKNAGGHDYGYTF	TGTGCCAGCAGTTACAAAAATGCCGGGGGTCATGACTATGGCTACACCTTC
TRBV5-1	TRBJ2-5	NA	TRBD1	CASSGTGGVETQYF	TGCGCCAGCAGCGGAACAGGGGGCGTGGAGACCCAGTACTTC
TRBV6-5	TRBJ1-4	NA	TRBD1	CASSTRQGLGKLFF	TGTGCCAGCAGTACAAGACAGGGTCTGGGAAAACTGTTTTTT
TRBV29-1	TRBJ2-7	NA	NA	CSLRWGPYEQYF	TGCAGCCTTCGGTGGGGGCCCTACGAGCAGTACTTC